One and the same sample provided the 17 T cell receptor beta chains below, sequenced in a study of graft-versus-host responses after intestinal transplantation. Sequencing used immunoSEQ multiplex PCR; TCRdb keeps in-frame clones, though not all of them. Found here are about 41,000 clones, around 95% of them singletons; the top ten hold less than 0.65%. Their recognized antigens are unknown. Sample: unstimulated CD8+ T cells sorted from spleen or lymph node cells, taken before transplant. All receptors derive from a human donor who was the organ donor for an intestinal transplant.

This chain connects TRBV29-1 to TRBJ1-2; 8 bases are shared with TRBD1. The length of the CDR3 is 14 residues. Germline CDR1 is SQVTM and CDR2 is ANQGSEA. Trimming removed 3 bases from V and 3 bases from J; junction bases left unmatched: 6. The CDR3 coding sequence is TGCAGCGTTGATGGACAGGGCATCCACTATGGCTACACCTTC. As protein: CSVDGQGIHYGYTF.

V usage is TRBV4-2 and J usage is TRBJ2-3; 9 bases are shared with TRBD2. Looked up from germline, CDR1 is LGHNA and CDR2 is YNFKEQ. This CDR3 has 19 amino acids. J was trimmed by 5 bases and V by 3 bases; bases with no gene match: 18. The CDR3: CASSQAVRLSSGGGDTQYF. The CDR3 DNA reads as TGTGCCAGCAGCCAGGCAGTTCGTTTGAGTAGCGGGGGAGGAGATACGCAGTATTTT.

The chain's CDR3 is CASSFRGSGEGPRKNEQYF. The CDR3 DNA reads TGTGCCAGCAGCTTCCGGGGGTCAGGGGAGGGCCCCAGAAAGAACGAGCAGTACTTC. The chain links TRBV11-1 to TRBJ2-7, with D possibly matching TRBD2 (7 bases). Germline V gene sequence: CDR1 SGHAT, CDR2 FQDESV (reference sequence). Trimming left V 3 bases short and J 5 bases short, with 29 bases between. The CDR3 length is 19 residues.

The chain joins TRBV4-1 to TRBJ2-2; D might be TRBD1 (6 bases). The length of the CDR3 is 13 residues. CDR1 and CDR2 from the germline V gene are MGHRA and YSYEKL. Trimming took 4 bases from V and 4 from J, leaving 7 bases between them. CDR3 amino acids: CASSLQGTGELFF. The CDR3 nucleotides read TGCGCCAGCAGCCTACAGGGCACCGGGGAGCTGTTTTTT.

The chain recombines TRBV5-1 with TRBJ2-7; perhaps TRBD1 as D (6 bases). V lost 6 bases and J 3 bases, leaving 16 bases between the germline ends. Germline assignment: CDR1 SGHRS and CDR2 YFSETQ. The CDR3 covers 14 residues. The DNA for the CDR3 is TGCGCCAGCACCCCGGGACACACCCTCTACGAGCAGTACTTC. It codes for CASTPGHTLYEQYF.

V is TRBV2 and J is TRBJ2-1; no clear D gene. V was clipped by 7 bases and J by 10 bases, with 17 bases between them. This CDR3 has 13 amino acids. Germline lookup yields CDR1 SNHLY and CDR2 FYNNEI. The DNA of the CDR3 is TGTGCCAGCAACAGAGGCCTCCTCGGGGAGCAGTTCTTC. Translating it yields CASNRGLLGEQFF.

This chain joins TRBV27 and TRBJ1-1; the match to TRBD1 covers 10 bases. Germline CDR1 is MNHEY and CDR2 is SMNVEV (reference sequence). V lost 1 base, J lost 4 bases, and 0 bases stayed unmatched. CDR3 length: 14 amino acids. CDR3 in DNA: TGTGCCAGCAGTTTATGGACAGGGGGCACTGAAGCTTTCTTT. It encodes CASSLWTGGTEAFF.

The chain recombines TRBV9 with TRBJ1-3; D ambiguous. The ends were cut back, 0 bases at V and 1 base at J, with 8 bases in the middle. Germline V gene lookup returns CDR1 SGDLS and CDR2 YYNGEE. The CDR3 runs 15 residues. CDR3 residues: CASSVGGNSGNTIYF. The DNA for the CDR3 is TGTGCCAGCAGCGTAGGAGGGAATTCTGGAAACACCATATATTTT.

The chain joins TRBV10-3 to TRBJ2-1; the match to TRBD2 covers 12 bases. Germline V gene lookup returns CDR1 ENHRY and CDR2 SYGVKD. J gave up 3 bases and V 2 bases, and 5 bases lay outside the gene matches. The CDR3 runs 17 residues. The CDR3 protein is CAISERTSGVIYNEQFF. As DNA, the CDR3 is TGTGCCATCAGTGAGAGGACTAGCGGGGTAATCTACAATGAGCAGTTCTTC.

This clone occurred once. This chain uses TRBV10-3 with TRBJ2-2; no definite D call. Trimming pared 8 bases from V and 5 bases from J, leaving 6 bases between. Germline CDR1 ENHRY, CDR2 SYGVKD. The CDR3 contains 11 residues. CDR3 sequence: CAIRETGELFF. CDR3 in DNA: TGTGCCATCCGAGAGACCGGGGAGCTGTTTTTT.

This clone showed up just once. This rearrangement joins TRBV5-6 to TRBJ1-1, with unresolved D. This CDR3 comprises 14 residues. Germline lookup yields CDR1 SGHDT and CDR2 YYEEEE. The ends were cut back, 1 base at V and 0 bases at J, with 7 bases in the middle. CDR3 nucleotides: TGTGCCAGCAGCTTGTATCGGTTGAACACTGAAGCTTTCTTT. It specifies CASSLYRLNTEAFF.

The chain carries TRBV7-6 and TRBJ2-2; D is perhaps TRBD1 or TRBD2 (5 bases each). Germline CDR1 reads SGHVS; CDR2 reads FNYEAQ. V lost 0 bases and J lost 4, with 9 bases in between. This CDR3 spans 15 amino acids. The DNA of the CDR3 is TGTGCCAGCAGCTTAGCGGGGGACGGCACCGGGGAGCTGTTTTTT. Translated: CASSLAGDGTGELFF.

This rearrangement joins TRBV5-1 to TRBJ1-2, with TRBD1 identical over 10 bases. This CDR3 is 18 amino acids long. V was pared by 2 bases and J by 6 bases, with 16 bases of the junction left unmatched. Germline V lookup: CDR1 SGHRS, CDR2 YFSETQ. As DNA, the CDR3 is TGCGCCAGCAGCTTTGTGATAGCCGGGACAGGGGATCCTAATGGCTACACCTTC. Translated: CASSFVIAGTGDPNGYTF.

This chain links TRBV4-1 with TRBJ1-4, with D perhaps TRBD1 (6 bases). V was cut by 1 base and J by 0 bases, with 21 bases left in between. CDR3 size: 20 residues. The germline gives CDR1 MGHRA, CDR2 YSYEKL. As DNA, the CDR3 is TGCGCCAGCAGCCAAGGGAAAGGAAGGGGGGACACTTCAACTAATGAAAAACTGTTTTTT. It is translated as CASSQGKGRGDTSTNEKLFF.

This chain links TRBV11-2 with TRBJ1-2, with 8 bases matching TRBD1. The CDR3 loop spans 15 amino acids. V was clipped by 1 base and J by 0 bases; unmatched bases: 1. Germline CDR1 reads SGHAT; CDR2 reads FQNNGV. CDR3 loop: CASSLGTGTNYGYTF. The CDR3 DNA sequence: TGTGCCAGCAGCTTAGGGACAGGGACTAACTATGGCTACACCTTC.

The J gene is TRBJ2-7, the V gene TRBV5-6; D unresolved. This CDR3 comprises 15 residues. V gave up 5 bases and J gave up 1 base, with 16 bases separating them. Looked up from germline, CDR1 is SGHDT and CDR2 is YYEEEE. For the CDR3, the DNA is TGTGCCAGCAGTTCCGGGCTAGAAGGGTCCTACGAGCAGTACTTC. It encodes CASSSGLEGSYEQYF.

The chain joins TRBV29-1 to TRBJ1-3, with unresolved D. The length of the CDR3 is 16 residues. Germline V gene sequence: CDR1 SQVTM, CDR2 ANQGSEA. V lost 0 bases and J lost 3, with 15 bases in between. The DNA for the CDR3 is TGCAGCGTTGAAGACGTTCTTCCGGAAGGTGGAAACACCATATATTTT. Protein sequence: CSVEDVLPEGGNTIYF. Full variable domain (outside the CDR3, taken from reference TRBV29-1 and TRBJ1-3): SAVISQKPSRDICQRGTSLTIQCQVDSQVTMMFWYRQQPGQSLTLIATANQGSEATYESGFVIDKFPISRPNLTFSTLTVSNMSPEDSSIYLCSVEDVLPEGGNTIYFGEGSWLTVV.